This T cell receptor beta chain was recorded in a study of T cell responses to AZD1222 COVID-19 vaccine. Findings and limits, study-wide: Across spike, vaccine-associated CD4 TCRs were found, dominant at 160-218 and 743-854. Vaccination with two AZD1222 doses was followed by a rise in Spike-specific TCR breadth and depth.

This CDR3 comprises 15 residues. V gave up 6 bases and J gave up 0 bases, with 12 bases separating them. Germline CDR1 reads LGHDT; CDR2 reads YNNKEL (reference sequence). The method was immunoSEQ multiplex PCR; TCRdb's version includes in-frame clones alone and lacks a portion of them. There are 170,000 or so clones in the sample; approximately 90% occur only once, and roughly 1.6% lies in the top ten. On this clone: Its antigen is unknown.

This receptor was obtained from an adult in good health. This chain connects TRBV3-1 (or the pseudogene TRBV3-2) to TRBJ2-4, with D hard to call. The material sequenced was peripheral blood, taken on day 0 of AZD1222 vaccination. The CDR3 is CASSTNSLAKNIQYF. The CDR3 DNA follows: TGTGCCAGCAGTACGAATTCCTTAGCCAAAAACATTCAGTACTTC.